One sample yielded the 14 T cell receptor beta chains listed below, sequenced in a study of T-cell reconstitution after alpha-beta-depleted transplantation in children. Preparing the TCRbeta library involved the use of unique molecular identifiers. TCRdb redid the calling of the PCR reads with MiXCR, one entry per CDR3 protein. This repertoire shows some 490,000 distinct CDR3 sequences, approximately 13% found once; its top ten account for 5% to 6%. Here the sequenced sample was PBMCs from the stem cell graft donor, taken from the stem cell graft. The receptor set was obtained from a human donor who donated a stem cell graft to a child with combined immunodeficiency.

This clonotype has ten or more counts. CDR3 DNA sequence: TGTGCCAGCAGTTCCCGAAAATATAAGAACACCGGGGAGCTGTTTTTT. Its protein product is CASSSRKYKNTGELFF. The V call is TRBV12-3 or TRBV12-4, the J call TRBJ2-2; no clear D gene. V lost 4 bases to trimming and J lost 1 base, with 13 bases between them. This CDR3 comprises 16 residues.

The J gene is TRBJ1-6, the V gene TRBV7-3; D not resolved. CDR1 and CDR2 from the germline V gene are SGHTA and FQGTGA. The length of the CDR3 is 15 residues. V lost 6 bases and J lost 9, with 18 bases in between. CDR3 coding DNA: TGTGCCAGCAGTCAGGCGGCGAGTCGGCGTTCACCCCTCCACTTT. This translates into CASSQAASRRSPLHF.

This clonotype came up many times. The V call is TRBV7-3, the J call TRBJ2-2, with 10 bases fitting TRBD2. Trimming cost V 1 base and J 2 bases; bases outside gene matches: 10. Germline-derived CDR1 and CDR2 are SGHTA and FQGTGA. This CDR3 is 19 amino acids long. This CDR3 is CASSLSSLAGDLNTGELFF. CDR3 nucleotides: TGTGCCAGCAGCTTAAGTTCCCTAGCGGGGGACTTAAACACCGGGGAGCTGTTTTTT.

The chain uses TRBV5-1 and TRBJ2-5; TRBD1 or TRBD2 may be the D gene (5 bases each). V shed 4 bases and J shed 5 bases, with 18 bases lying between them. The CDR3 runs to 15 residues. Per germline, CDR1 SGHRS and CDR2 YFSETQ. CDR3 in DNA: TGCGCCAGCAGCCATCCCAGGGAGCCGGGTGAGACCCAGTACTTC. Its protein product is CASSHPREPGETQYF. The full variable domain, completed using reference TRBV5-1 and TRBJ2-5, is KAGVTQTPRYLIKTRGQQVTLSCSPISGHRSVSWYQQTPGQGLQFLFEYFSETQRNKGNFPGRFSGRQFSNSRSEMNVSTLELGDSALYLCASSHPREPGETQYFGPGTRLLVL.

The chain links TRBV6-2 or TRBV6-3 to TRBJ2-6; D call uncertain. Trimming stripped 0 bases from V and 4 bases from J, with 19 bases between. Germline-derived CDR1 and CDR2 are MNHEY and SVGEGT. The CDR3 spans 19 residues. The CDR3 loop reads CASSYSNWASIGGANVLTF. DNA for the CDR3: TGTGCCAGCAGTTACTCAAACTGGGCTTCCATCGGAGGGGCCAACGTCCTGACTTTC.

This chain uses TRBV6-1 with TRBJ1-5; D is ambiguous. Per the germline V gene, CDR1 is MNHNS and CDR2 is SASEGT. This CDR3 region has 13 residues. Trimming left V 8 bases short and J 4 bases short, with 12 bases between. The CDR3 region has the DNA TGTGCCAGCTCCCGCCTTGGTAATCAGCCCCAGCATTTT. It translates to CASSRLGNQPQHF.

The V gene is TRBV20-1, the J gene TRBJ2-3, with TRBD2 matching 11 bases. The J segment lost 4 bases and the V segment lost 3 bases, leaving 6 bases of the junction unmatched. Looked up from germline, CDR1 is DFQATT and CDR2 is SNEGSKA (reference sequence). CDR3 length: 15 residues. The CDR3 DNA sequence: TGCAGTGCTAGGGATAGCGGGAGGGTAGCAGATACGCAGTATTTT. This translates into CSARDSGRVADTQYF.

The V call is TRBV18, the J call TRBJ1-1, with a weak D call TRBD1 (6 bases). The V end was cut by 6 bases, the J end by 1 base, with 18 bases between. The CDR3 sequence is 16 residues long. The germline CDR1 and CDR2 sequences are KGHSH and LQKENI. CDR3 residues: CASSSGYGGANTEAFF. The DNA of the CDR3 is TGTGCCAGCTCTTCGGGGTACGGGGGCGCGAACACTGAAGCTTTCTTT.

The chain employs TRBV29-1 and TRBJ2-7; D is undetermined. CDR1 is SQVTM and CDR2 is ANQGSEA in the germline V gene. Trimming cost V 4 bases and J 4 bases, with 8 bases left between them. The CDR3 length is 11 residues. CDR3 amino acids: CSVARDYEQYF. CDR3 nucleotides: TGCAGCGTTGCTAGGGATTACGAGCAGTACTTC.

The table lists this clonotype with many counts. This chain connects TRBV7-3 to TRBJ2-3, with TRBD1 as a possible D gene (6 bases). Germline V gene data show CDR1 as SGHTA and CDR2 as FQGTGA. The V and J ends lost 4 bases and 5 bases respectively, with 10 bases between them. The CDR3 spans 13 residues. CDR3: CASSSQGGDTQYF. CDR3 sequence (DNA): TGTGCCAGCAGCTCACAGGGTGGAGATACGCAGTATTTT.

This chain uses TRBV20-1 with TRBJ2-1; TRBD2 aligns across 10 bases. Germline CDR1 and CDR2: DFQATT and SNEGSKA (reference sequence). The CDR3 is 16 residues long. With V trimmed by 5 bases and J by 7 bases, 14 bases remained unmatched. The CDR3 nucleotides read TGCAGTGCTGAAGAATTTAGCAGAGCGGGAGGGAATGAGCAGTTCTTC. Its protein product is CSAEEFSRAGGNEQFF.

The chain employs TRBV5-1 and TRBJ2-7; D possibly corresponds to TRBD2 (5 bases). The CDR3 has 14 amino acids. V shed 0 bases and J shed 2 bases, with 9 bases lying between them. CDR1 is SGHRS and CDR2 is YFSETQ in the germline V gene. CDR3 sequence: CASSLGAAPYEQYF. Written as DNA, the CDR3 is TGCGCCAGCAGCTTGGGAGCGGCACCCTACGAGCAGTACTTC.

This clonotype was observed a few times. The rearrangement joins TRBV6-2 or TRBV6-3 to TRBJ2-7; 12 nucleotides agree with TRBD1. The germline CDR1 and CDR2 sequences are MNHEY and SVGEGT. Losses at the gene ends were 6 bases for V and 6 bases for J; bases not matched to a gene: 6. The CDR3 is made up of 14 amino acids. CDR3 in amino acids: CASRWGQGASEQYF. CDR3 bases: TGTGCCAGCAGGTGGGGACAGGGGGCATCCGAGCAGTACTTC.

In this sample, this clonotype turned up a few times. The gene calls are TRBV7-8 and TRBJ2-5; D may correspond to TRBD1 or TRBD2 (5 bases each). V lost 0 bases and J lost 2, with 16 bases in between. This CDR3 contains 17 residues. Germline-derived CDR1 and CDR2 are SGHVS and FQNEAQ. The CDR3 DNA sequence: TGTGCCAGCAGCTTAGCGTCGGGGCCTTACAAACAAGAGACCCAGTACTTC. Translated: CASSLASGPYKQETQYF. The complete variable domain, with remaining parts taken from reference TRBV7-8 and TRBJ2-5, reads GAGVSQSPRYKVAKRGQDVALRCDPISGHVSLFWYQQALGQGPEFLTYFQNEAQLDKSGLPSDRFFAERPEGSVSTLKIQRTQQEDSAVYLCASSLASGPYKQETQYFGPGTRLLVL.